The 5 T cell receptor beta chains below were found in one sample sequenced in a study of T cells in Graves' hyperthyroidism and ophthalmopathy. Researchers amplified the TCR beta CDR3 regions from RNA transcripts. With the HTBI primer set, the TCR CDR3 went through a first round of RT-PCR. TCRdb passed the multiplex PCR reads through MiXCR, listing each CDR3 protein once. The table lists 410,000 or so distinct CDR3 sequences, roughly 14% of them singletons. Sequencing input: blood. The receptors shown here come from a man younger than 35 with Graves' ophthalmopathy.

As concerns this clonotype: Because it lacks the conserved phenylalanine or tryptophan at the end, this CDR3 is likely a read error. This chain uses TRBV10-3 with TRBJ1-1; 7 bases align to TRBD1. Germline CDR1 reads ENHRY; CDR2 reads SYGVKD. V was pared by 8 bases and J by 2 bases, with 5 bases of the junction left unmatched. The CDR3 loop spans 13 amino acids. CDR3 sequence reads: CAIAGTENTEAFL. DNA for the CDR3: TGTGCCATCGCCGGGACAGAAAACACTGAAGCTTTCCTT.

This clonotype was seen at least ten times. J is TRBJ2-3 and V is TRBV11-2, with TRBD2 identical over 8 bases. Germline CDR1 reads SGHAT; CDR2 reads FQNNGV. This CDR3 region has 17 residues. J was trimmed by 0 bases and V by 2 bases; bases with no gene match: 7. CDR3 region: CASSLKIAGPSTDTQYF. In nucleotides, the CDR3 is TGTGCCAGCAGCTTAAAGATAGCGGGACCTAGCACAGATACGCAGTATTTT.

In the case of this clonotype: At one boundary the junction diverges from the germline segment, which might be a read error. The V call is TRBV15, the J call TRBJ2-2, with TRBD1 as a possible D gene (6 bases). The CDR3 extends over 18 amino acids. Germline assignment: CDR1 LNHNV and CDR2 YYDKDF (reference sequence). The CDR3 spells CATSREGHWTSNTGELLF. In DNA form, the CDR3 reads TGTGCCACCAGCAGAGAGGGACATTGGACGTCGAACACCGGGGAGCTGCTTTTT.

This clonotype was observed a few times. As DNA, the CDR3 is TGTGCCAGCAGACCCTATGGGGATGGCTACACCTTC. Protein product: CASRPYGDGYTF. The chain uses TRBV11-1 and TRBJ1-2; D unresolved. Trimming took off 6 bases at V and 6 bases at J, with 11 bases between the two ends. Germline assignment: CDR1 SGHAT and CDR2 FQDESV (reference sequence). CDR3 length: 12 residues. Together with reference TRBV11-1 and TRBJ1-2, the CDR3 gives the full variable domain: EAEVAQSPRYKITEKSQAVAFWCDPISGHATLYWYRQILGQGPELLVQFQDESVVDDSQLPKDRFSAERLKGVDSTLKIQPAELGDSAMYLCASRPYGDGYTFGSGTRLTVV.

The chain employs TRBV4-1 and TRBJ2-1; TRBD2 agrees at 9 bases. The germline gives CDR1 MGHRA, CDR2 YSYEKL. Unmatched junction bases numbered 11, after V lost 2 bases and J lost 3 bases. The CDR3 sequence is 18 residues long. CDR3 nucleotide sequence: TGCGCCAGCAGCCAAAAAGGGGCGGAGCGGGGGGACTACAATGAGCAGTTCTTC. The encoded protein is CASSQKGAERGDYNEQFF.